Listed below are T cell receptor beta chains from one sample, sequenced in a study of T cell responses to AZD1222 COVID-19 vaccine. Only in-frame clones appear in the TCRdb table, and some are missing; sequencing was by immunoSEQ multiplex PCR. The table lists tens of thousands of clones, 80% to 95% of them singletons. The sample consisted of peripheral blood, taken 28 days after the second AZD1222 dose. The receptors were gathered from an adult who received the AZD1222 COVID-19 vaccine. Each CDR3 is given with its conserved first and last residue. Fields, in order: clone size, CDR3 length, J gene, V gene, D gene, CDR3 DNA, CDR3 protein. The D gene is left open where the match is weak. Where a row states a size, it is once, few, many or the class of an expanded clone; other rows omit it.

clone_size: once
cdr3_length: 15
j_call: TRBJ1-1
v_call: TRBV5-6
d_call: TRBD1
cdr3_nt: TGTGCCAGCCGCGGGGACAGGGGCATGAACACTGAAGCTTTCTTT
cdr3_aa: CASRGDRGMNTEAFF

clone_size: once
cdr3_length: 16
j_call: TRBJ2-7
v_call: TRBV18
d_call: TRBD2
cdr3_nt: TGTGCCAGCTCACCACGAGCGGGGGGAAGCTCCTACGAGCAGTACTTC
cdr3_aa: CASSPRAGGSSYEQYF

clone_size: -
cdr3_length: 17
j_call: TRBJ2-1
v_call: TRBV18
d_call: TRBD2
cdr3_nt: TGTGCCAGCTTCACCGGGGGACAAGCGGGAGGAAGCAATGAGCAGTTCTTC
cdr3_aa: CASFTGGQAGGSNEQFF

clone_size: -
cdr3_length: 14
j_call: TRBJ1-1
v_call: TRBV2
d_call: -
cdr3_nt: TGTGCCAGCAGTGGCCCGGGAGGGCTCACTGAAGCTTTCTTT
cdr3_aa: CASSGPGGLTEAFF

clone_size: -
cdr3_length: 14
j_call: TRBJ1-1
v_call: TRBV2
d_call: TRBD1
cdr3_nt: TGTGCCAGCAGGGCGGGACAGGGAATTACTGAAGCTTTCTTT
cdr3_aa: CASRAGQGITEAFF

clone_size: -
cdr3_length: 15
j_call: TRBJ2-3
v_call: TRBV5-1
d_call: -
cdr3_nt: TGCGCCAGCATCCCTGGGACAACCTACGGGGATACGCAGTATTTT
cdr3_aa: CASIPGTTYGDTQYF

clone_size: -
cdr3_length: 14
j_call: TRBJ1-2
v_call: TRBV6-5
d_call: TRBD1
cdr3_nt: TGTGCCAGCAGGCTCACAGGGGGTGGGTATGGCTACACCTTC
cdr3_aa: CASRLTGGGYGYTF

clone_size: -
cdr3_length: 18
j_call: TRBJ1-5
v_call: TRBV15
d_call: TRBD1
cdr3_nt: TGTGCCACCAGCGGAGGGACAGGGGGGAGAAATAGCAATCAGCCCCAGCATTTT
cdr3_aa: CATSGGTGGRNSNQPQHF

clone_size: -
cdr3_length: 18
j_call: TRBJ2-7
v_call: TRBV6-2/TRBV6-3
d_call: TRBD1
cdr3_nt: TGTGCCAGCAGTTACGACCGGGATCGACAGGGGTCTTTATACGAGCAGTACTTC
cdr3_aa: CASSYDRDRQGSLYEQYF

clone_size: -
cdr3_length: 15
j_call: TRBJ1-1
v_call: TRBV5-1
d_call: TRBD1
cdr3_nt: TGCGCCAGCAGAGCCGGGACAGGGGGCGTTACTGAAGCTTTCTTT
cdr3_aa: CASRAGTGGVTEAFF

clone_size: -
cdr3_length: 18
j_call: TRBJ1-2
v_call: TRBV28
d_call: -
cdr3_nt: TGTGCCAGCAGTTTCCTATCGGGCAGGGGCGGTATTGAGGAGGGCTACACCTTC
cdr3_aa: CASSFLSGRGGIEEGYTF